This T cell receptor beta chain was recovered during a study of blood T cell repertoires in COVID-19. V gave up 3 bases and J gave up 2 bases; unmatched junction bases: 8. CDR1 and CDR2 from the germline V gene are SGHRS and YFSETQ. This CDR3 has 15 residues. The authors' processing: Researchers report that nucleated cell counts were estimated from reference gene primer amplification. Profiled with immunoSEQ multiplex PCR; TCRdb holds only in-frame clones, not every one. V and J calls and clone size are those listed in that table; D and trimming were worked out from the DNA. The table records roughly 150,000 clones, nearly 80% of them present only once.

This receptor was obtained from an elderly woman with acute or convalescent COVID-19. Sequencing was done on a sample of peripheral blood. The genes are TRBV5-1 and TRBJ2-7; 7 bases align to TRBD1. CDR3 sequence (DNA): TGCGCCAGCAGCTCTGCGACAGGGTTAACCTACGAGCAGTACTTC. Translation gives CASSSATGLTYEQYF.